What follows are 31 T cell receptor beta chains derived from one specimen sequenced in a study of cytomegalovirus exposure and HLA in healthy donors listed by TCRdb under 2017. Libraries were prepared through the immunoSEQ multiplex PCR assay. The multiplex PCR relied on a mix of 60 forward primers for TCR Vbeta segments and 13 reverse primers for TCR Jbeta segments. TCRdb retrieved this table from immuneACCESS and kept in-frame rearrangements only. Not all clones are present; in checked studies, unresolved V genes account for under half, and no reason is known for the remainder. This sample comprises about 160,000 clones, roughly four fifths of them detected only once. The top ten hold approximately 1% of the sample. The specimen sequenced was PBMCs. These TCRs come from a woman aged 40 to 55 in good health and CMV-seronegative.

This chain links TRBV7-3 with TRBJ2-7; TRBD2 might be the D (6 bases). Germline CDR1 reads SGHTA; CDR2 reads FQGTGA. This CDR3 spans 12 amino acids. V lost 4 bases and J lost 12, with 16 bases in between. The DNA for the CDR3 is TGTGCCAGCAGCTCTCCGGGACTCCGGTGGTACTTC. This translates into CASSSPGLRWYF.

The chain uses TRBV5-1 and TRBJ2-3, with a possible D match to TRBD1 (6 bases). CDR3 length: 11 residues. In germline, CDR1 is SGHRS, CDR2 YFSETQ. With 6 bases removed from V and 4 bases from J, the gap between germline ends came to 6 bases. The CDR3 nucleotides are TGCGCCAGCACAGGGGCAGATACGCAGTATTTT. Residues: CASTGADTQYF.

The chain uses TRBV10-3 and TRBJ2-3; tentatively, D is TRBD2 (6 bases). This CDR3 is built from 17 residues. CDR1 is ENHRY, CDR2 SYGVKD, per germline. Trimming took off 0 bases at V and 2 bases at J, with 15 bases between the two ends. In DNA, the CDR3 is TGTGCCATCAGTGAGTCCGGGACTCCCATCTTCACAGATACGCAGTATTTT. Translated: CAISESGTPIFTDTQYF.

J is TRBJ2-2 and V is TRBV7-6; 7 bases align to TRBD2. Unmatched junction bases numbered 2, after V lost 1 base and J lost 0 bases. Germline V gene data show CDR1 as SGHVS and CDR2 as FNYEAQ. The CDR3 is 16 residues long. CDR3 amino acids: CASSLGGGTNTGELFF. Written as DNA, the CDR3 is TGTGCCAGCAGCTTAGGGGGAGGGACGAACACCGGGGAGCTGTTTTTT. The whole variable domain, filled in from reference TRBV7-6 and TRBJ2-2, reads GAGVSQSPRYKVTKRGQDVALRCDPISGHVSLYWYRQALGQGPEFLTYFNYEAQQDKSGLPNDRFSAERPEGSISTLTIQRTEQRDSAMYRCASSLGGGTNTGELFFGEGSRLTVL.

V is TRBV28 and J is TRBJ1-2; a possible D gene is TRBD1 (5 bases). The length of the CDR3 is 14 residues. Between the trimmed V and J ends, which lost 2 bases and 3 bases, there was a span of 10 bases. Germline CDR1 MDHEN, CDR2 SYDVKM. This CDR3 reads CASSLTSGDYGYTF. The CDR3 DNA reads TGTGCCAGCAGTTTAACGTCGGGGGACTATGGCTACACCTTC.

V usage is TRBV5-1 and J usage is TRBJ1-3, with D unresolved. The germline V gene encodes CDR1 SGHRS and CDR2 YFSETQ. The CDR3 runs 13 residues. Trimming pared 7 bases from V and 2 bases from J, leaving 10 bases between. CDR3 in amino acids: CASQDTAGNTIYF. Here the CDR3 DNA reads TGCGCCAGCCAGGATACCGCTGGAAACACCATATATTTT.

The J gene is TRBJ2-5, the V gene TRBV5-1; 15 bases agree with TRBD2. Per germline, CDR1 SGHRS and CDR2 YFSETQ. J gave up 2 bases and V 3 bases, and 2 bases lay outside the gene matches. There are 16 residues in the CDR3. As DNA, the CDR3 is TGCGCCAGCAGCTCTGGACTAGCGGGAGGGCAAGAGACCCAGTACTTC. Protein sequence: CASSSGLAGGQETQYF. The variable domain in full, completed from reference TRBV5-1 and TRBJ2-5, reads KAGVTQTPRYLIKTRGQQVTLSCSPISGHRSVSWYQQTPGQGLQFLFEYFSETQRNKGNFPGRFSGRQFSNSRSEMNVSTLELGDSALYLCASSSGLAGGQETQYFGPGTRLLVL.

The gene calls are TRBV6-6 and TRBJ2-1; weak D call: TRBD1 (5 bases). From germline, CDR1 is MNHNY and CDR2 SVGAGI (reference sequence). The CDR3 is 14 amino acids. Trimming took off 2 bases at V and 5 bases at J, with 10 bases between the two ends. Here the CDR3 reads CASSYVGADNEQFF. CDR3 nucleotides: TGTGCCAGCAGTTACGTAGGGGCCGACAATGAGCAGTTCTTC.

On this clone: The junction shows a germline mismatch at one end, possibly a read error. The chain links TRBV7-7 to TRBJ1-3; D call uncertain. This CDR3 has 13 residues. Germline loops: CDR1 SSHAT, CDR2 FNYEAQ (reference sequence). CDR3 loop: CASSSEGGNTIYF. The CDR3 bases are TGTGCTAGCAGCTCGGAGGGCGGGAACACCATATATTTT.

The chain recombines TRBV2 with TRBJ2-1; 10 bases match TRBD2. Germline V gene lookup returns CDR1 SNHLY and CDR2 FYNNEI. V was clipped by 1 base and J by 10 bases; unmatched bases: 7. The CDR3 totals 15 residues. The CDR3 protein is CASSEGLAGVTEQFF. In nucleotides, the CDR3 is TGTGCCAGCAGTGAAGGCCTAGCGGGAGTAACGGAGCAGTTCTTC. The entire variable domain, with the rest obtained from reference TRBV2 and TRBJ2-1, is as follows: EPEVTQTPSHQVTQMGQEVILRCVPISNHLYFYWYRQILGQKVEFLVSFYNNEISEKSEIFDDQFSVERPDGSNFTLKIRSTKLEDSAMYFCASSEGLAGVTEQFFGPGTRLTVL.

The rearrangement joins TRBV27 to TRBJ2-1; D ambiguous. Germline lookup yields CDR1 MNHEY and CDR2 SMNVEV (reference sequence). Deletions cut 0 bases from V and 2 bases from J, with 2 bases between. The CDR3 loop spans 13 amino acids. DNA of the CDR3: TGTGCCAGCAGTTTATCCGCCTACAATGAGCAGTTCTTC. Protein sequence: CASSLSAYNEQFF.

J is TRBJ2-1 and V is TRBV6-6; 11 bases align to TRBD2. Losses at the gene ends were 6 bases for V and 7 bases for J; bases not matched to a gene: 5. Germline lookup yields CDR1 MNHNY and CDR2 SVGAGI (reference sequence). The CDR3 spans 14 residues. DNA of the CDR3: TGTGCCAGCAGCCGGACTAGCGGGTGGAATGAGCAGTTCTTC. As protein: CASSRTSGWNEQFF.

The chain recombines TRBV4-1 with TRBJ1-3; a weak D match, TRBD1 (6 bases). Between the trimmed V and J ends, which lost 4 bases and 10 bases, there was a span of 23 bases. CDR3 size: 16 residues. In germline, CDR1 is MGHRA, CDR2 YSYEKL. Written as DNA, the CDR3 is TGCGCCAGCAGCCCACTGGGTGGGGGGGCGGTGGAGACCATATATTTT. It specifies CASSPLGGGAVETIYF.

The CDR3 region has the DNA TGTGCCAGCAGTTTATCTGGCGGGGCCCATCAGCCCCAGCATTTT. Translated: CASSLSGGAHQPQHF. The chain employs TRBV27 and TRBJ1-5, with D possibly TRBD1 on 5 matching bases. The V gene's germline CDR1 is MNHEY and CDR2 SMNVEV (reference sequence). The CDR3 spans 15 residues. The ends were cut back, 0 bases at V and 5 bases at J, with 11 bases in the middle.

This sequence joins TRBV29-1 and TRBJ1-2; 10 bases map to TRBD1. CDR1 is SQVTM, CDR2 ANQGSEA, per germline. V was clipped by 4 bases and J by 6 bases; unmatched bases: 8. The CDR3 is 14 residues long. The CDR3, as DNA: TGCAGCGTTGTACCGGGACAGGGGATCGATGGCTACACCTTC. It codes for CSVVPGQGIDGYTF. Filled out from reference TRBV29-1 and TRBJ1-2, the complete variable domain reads SAVISQKPSRDICQRGTSLTIQCQVDSQVTMMFWYRQQPGQSLTLIATANQGSEATYESGFVIDKFPISRPNLTFSTLTVSNMSPEDSSIYLCSVVPGQGIDGYTFGSGTRLTVV.

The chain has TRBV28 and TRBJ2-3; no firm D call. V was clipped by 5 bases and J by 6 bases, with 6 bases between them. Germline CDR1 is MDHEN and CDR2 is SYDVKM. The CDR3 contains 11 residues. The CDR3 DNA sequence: TGTGCCAGCAGTCAATTGGATACGCAGTATTTT. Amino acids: CASSQLDTQYF.

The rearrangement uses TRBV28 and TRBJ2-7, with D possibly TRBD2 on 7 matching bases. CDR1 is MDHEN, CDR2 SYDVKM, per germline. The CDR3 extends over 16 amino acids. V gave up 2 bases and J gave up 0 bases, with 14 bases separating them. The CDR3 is CASSLGGAHSSYEQYF. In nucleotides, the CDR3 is TGTGCCAGCAGTTTAGGGGGGGCCCATTCCTCCTACGAGCAGTACTTC.

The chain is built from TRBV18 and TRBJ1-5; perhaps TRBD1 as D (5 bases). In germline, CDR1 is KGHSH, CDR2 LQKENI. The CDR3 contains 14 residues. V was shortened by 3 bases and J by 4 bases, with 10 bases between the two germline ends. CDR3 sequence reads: CASSPLGGNQPQHF. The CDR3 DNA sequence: TGTGCCAGCTCACCTTTGGGGGGAAATCAGCCCCAGCATTTT. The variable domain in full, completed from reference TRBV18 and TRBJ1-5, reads NAGVMQNPRHLVRRRGQEARLRCSPMKGHSHVYWYRQLPEEGLKFMVYLQKENIIDESGMPKERFSAEFPKEGPSILRIQQVVRGDSAAYFCASSPLGGNQPQHFGDGTRLSIL.

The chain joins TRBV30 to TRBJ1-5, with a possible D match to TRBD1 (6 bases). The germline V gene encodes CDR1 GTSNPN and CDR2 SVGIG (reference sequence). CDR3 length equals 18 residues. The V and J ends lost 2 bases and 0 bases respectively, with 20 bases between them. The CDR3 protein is CAWSPMTGTPYSNQPQHF. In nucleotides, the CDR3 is TGTGCCTGGAGTCCGATGACAGGCACACCCTATAGCAATCAGCCCCAGCATTTT.

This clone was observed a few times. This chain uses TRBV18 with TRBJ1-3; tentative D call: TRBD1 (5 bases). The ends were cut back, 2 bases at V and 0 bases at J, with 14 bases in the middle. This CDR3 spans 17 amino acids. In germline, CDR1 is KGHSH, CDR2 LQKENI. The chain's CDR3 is CASSPSARGSSGNTIYF. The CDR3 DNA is TGTGCCAGCTCACCATCCGCCCGGGGGAGCTCTGGAAACACCATATATTTT.

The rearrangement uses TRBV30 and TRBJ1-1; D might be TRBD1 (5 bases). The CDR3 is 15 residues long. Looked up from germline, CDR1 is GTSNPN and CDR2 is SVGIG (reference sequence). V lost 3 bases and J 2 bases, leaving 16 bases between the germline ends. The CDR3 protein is CAWSKTGLINTEAFF. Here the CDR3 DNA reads TGTGCCTGGAGCAAGACGGGACTTATAAACACTGAAGCTTTCTTT.

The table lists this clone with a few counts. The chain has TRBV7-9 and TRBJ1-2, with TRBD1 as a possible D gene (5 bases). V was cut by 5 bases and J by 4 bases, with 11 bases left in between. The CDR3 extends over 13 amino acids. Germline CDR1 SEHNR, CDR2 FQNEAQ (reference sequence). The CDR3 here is CASSPQGSYGYTF. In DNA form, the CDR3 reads TGTGCCAGCAGCCCTCAGGGAAGCTATGGCTACACCTTC.

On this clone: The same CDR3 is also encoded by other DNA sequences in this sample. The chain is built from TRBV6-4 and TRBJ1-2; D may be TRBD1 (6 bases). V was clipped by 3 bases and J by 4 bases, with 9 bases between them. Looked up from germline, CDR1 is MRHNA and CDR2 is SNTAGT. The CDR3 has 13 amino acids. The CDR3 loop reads CASSERGGYGYTF. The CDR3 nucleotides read TGTGCCAGCAGTGAACGAGGGGGCTATGGCTACACCTTC.

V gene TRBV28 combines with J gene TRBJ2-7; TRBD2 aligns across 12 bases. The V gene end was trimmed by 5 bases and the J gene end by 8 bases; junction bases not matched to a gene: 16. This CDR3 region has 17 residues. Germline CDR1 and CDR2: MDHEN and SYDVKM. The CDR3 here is CASSRPLAGGSELKQYF. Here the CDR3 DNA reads TGTGCCAGCAGTCGCCCACTAGCGGGAGGCTCCGAACTAAAGCAGTACTTC.

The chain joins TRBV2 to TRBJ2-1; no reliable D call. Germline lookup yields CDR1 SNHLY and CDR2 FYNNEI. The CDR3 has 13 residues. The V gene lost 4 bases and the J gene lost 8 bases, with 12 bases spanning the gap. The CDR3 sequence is CASSGALGDEQFF. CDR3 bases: TGTGCCAGCAGTGGGGCACTTGGCGATGAGCAGTTCTTC.

DNA of the CDR3: TGTGCCAGCAGTCCGGGGGGGGATACGCAGTATTTT. It yields the protein CASSPGGDTQYF. V gene TRBV7-3 combines with J gene TRBJ2-3; 8 bases fit TRBD2. Germline V gene sequence: CDR1 SGHTA, CDR2 FQGTGA. This CDR3 region has 12 residues. The V and J ends lost 6 bases and 6 bases, in that order; junction bases with no gene match: 2.

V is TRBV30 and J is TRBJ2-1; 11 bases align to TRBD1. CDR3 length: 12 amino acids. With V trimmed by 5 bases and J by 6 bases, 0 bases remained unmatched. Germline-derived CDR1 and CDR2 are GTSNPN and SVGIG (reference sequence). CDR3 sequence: CAWGTGGNEQFF. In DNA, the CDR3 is TGTGCCTGGGGGACAGGGGGCAATGAGCAGTTCTTC.

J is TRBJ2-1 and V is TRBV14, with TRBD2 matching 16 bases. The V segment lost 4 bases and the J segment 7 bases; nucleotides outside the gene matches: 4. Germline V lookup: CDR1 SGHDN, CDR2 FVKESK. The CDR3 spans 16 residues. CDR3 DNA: TGTGCCAGCAGCCGCTGGGGACTAGCGGGAGGGAATGAGCAGTTCTTC. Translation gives CASSRWGLAGGNEQFF.

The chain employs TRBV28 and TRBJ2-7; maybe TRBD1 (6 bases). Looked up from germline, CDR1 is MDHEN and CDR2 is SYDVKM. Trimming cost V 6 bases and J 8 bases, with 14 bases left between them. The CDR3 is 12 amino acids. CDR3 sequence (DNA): TGTGCCAGCAGAGCCACCGGGACACAGCAGTACTTC. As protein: CASRATGTQQYF.

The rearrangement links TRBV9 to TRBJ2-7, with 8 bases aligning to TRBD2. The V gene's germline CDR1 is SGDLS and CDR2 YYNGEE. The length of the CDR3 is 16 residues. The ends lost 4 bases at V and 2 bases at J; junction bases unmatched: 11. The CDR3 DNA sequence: TGTGCCAGCAGCCCCCCTATTAATAGCGGGACCTACGAGCAGTACTTC. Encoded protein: CASSPPINSGTYEQYF.

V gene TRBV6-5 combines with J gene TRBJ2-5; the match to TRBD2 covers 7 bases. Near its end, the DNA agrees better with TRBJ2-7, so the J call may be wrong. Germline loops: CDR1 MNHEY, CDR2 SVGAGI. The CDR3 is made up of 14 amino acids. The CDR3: CASSPGLVSYEQYF. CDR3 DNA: TGTGCCAGCAGTCCCGGACTAGTCTCCTACGAGCAGTACTTC.